These 5 T cell receptor beta chains were all obtained from the same sample, sequenced in a study of blood T cell repertoires in COVID-19. The table came from immunoSEQ multiplex PCR; TCRdb's copy has only in-frame clones and leaves some out. The sample yields about 46,000 clones, about 87% seen once. The sample comprised peripheral blood. These TCRs come from a human donor in a cohort sampled during active COVID-19.

V usage is TRBV27 and J usage is TRBJ1-2, with D hard to call. From germline, CDR1 is MNHEY and CDR2 SMNVEV (reference sequence). CDR3 size: 18 residues. V was pared by 5 bases and J by 1 base, with 23 bases between. The CDR3 DNA is TGTGCCAGCAGTCCCTTATCTCCCCCCAGAGGAAGTAACTATGGCTACACCTTC. Its protein product is CASSPLSPPRGSNYGYTF.

The chain has TRBV7-6 and TRBJ1-6; 9 bases map to TRBD1. Germline trimming cut 3 bases from V and 10 bases from J; bases unmatched to any gene: 4. From germline, CDR1 is SGHVS and CDR2 FNYEAQ. This CDR3 has 14 residues. CDR3 sequence: CASSFGTGNSPLHF. CDR3 bases: TGTGCCAGCAGCTTCGGGACAGGGAACTCACCCCTCCACTTT.

The chain is built from TRBV11-2 and TRBJ1-2; D might be TRBD1 (5 bases). This CDR3 contains 15 residues. Trimming pared 1 base from V and 4 bases from J, leaving 13 bases between. From germline, CDR1 is SGHAT and CDR2 FQNNGV. CDR3 bases: TGTGCCAGCAGCTTAGCTGGGGGGATAGGCTATGGCTACACCTTC. This codes for CASSLAGGIGYGYTF. Full variable domain (missing parts from reference TRBV11-2 and TRBJ1-2): EAGVAQSPRYKIIEKRQSVAFWCNPISGHATLYWYQQILGQGPKLLIQFQNNGVVDDSQLPKDRFSAERLKGVDSTLKIQPAKLEDSAVYLCASSLAGGIGYGYTFGSGTRLTVV.

The rearrangement links TRBV28 to TRBJ2-7; 7 bases are a match to TRBD1. CDR1 and CDR2 (germline): MDHEN, SYDVKM. After removal of 6 bases from V and 2 bases from J, the junction contained 13 bases not matched to a gene. The CDR3 is 16 residues long. The CDR3 region has the DNA TGTGCCAGCAGCCCCGTCGGGTCACAGGGGCCCTACGAGCAGTACTTC. Translating gives CASSPVGSQGPYEQYF.

This clone showed up just once. This rearrangement joins TRBV5-1 to TRBJ2-5, with D unclear. Germline assignment: CDR1 SGHRS and CDR2 YFSETQ. The CDR3 is made up of 13 amino acids. Trimming took off 4 bases at V and 1 base at J, with 8 bases between the two ends. CDR3 bases: TGCGCCAGCAGCCGCGACACCCAAGAGACCCAGTACTTC. Encoded protein: CASSRDTQETQYF.